What follows describes a single T cell receptor beta chain. As processed by the authors: Reference gene primers were amplified, and this amplification served to estimate nucleated cell counts. Data came from immunoSEQ multiplex PCR; TCRdb stores just in-frame clones and leaves some out. That table supplies the V and J calls and clone size; D and trimming were determined from the DNA. The sample holds roughly 230,000 clones, about 90% seen once. The germline CDR1 and CDR2 sequences are LNHDA and SQIVND (reference sequence). Trimming removed 4 bases at V and 5 bases at J, with 8 bases between. The CDR3 spans 13 residues. The data derive from a study of blood T cell repertoires in COVID-19. Whole-study context: The study drew acute and convalescent COVID-19 samples from the United States, Italy and Spain. T cells, B-cell-depleted T cells, or PBMCs provided the cDNA or gDNA that served as material.

This chain uses TRBV19 with TRBJ1-4; unclear D gene. Source material: peripheral blood. The TCR comes from a woman in her sixties or seventies with COVID-19, enrolled during active disease. The CDR3 protein is CASSTRLNEKLFF. CDR3 in DNA: TGTGCCAGTAGTACGAGACTGAATGAAAAACTGTTTTTT.